This is a list of T cell receptor beta chains from one sample in a study of control samples from healthy donors and cancer patients. The protocol was immunoSEQ multiplex PCR, while the TCRdb copy is restricted to in-frame clones and leaves out a portion. The table includes under 150,000 clones, approximately 89% detected once. The material sequenced was PBMCs. All receptors derive from a man in his fifties with head and neck cancer. Both conserved end residues are part of each CDR3. The D gene is left open where the match is weak. Size tells how often a clone was seen (once, few, many) or the class of an expanded clone, and some rows leave it out.

.	TRBV7-7	TRBJ2-1	.	CASSLRASESSYNEQFF	TGTGCTAGCAGCTTACGGGCCAGCGAGAGCTCCTACAATGAGCAGTTCTTC
many	TRBV6-5	TRBJ1-2	TRBD1	CASKGQAGYGYTF	TGTGCCAGCAAGGGACAGGCCGGCTATGGCTACACCTTC
.	TRBV7-2	TRBJ2-2	TRBD2	CASSLAGGEGRTGELFF	TGTGCCAGCAGCTTAGCCGGGGGGGAGGGCAGAACCGGGGAGCTGTTTTTT
.	TRBV5-5	TRBJ2-1	.	CASSLWGDNEQFF	TGTGCCAGCAGCTTGTGGGGGGACAATGAGCAGTTCTTC
.	TRBV28	TRBJ2-3	.	CASSLILDTQYF	TGTGCCAGCAGTTTAATCCTGGATACGCAGTATTTT
.	TRBV9	TRBJ2-3	TRBD2	CASSGGGLAGGDTQYF	TGTGCCAGCAGCGGGGGGGGACTAGCGGGAGGTGATACGCAGTATTTT
.	TRBV7-9	TRBJ1-1	.	CASSFVGVAHTEAFF	TGTGCCAGCAGCTTTGTTGGAGTAGCTCACACTGAAGCTTTCTTT
.	TRBV21-1	TRBJ2-5	.	CASGGVETQYF	TGTGCCAGCGGGGGCGTTGAGACCCAGTACTTC
.	TRBV5-5	TRBJ2-2	TRBD2	CASYRGGTNTGELFF	TGTGCCAGCTACCGGGGGGGAACGAACACCGGGGAGCTGTTTTTT
.	TRBV10-2	TRBJ1-2	.	CASRTESNRNGYTF	TGCGCCAGCCGAACCGAGTCGAATCGAAATGGCTACACCTTC
.	TRBV5-1	TRBJ1-3	.	CASSSGGSSGNTIYF	TGCGCCAGCAGCTCTGGGGGGAGCTCTGGAAACACCATATATTTT